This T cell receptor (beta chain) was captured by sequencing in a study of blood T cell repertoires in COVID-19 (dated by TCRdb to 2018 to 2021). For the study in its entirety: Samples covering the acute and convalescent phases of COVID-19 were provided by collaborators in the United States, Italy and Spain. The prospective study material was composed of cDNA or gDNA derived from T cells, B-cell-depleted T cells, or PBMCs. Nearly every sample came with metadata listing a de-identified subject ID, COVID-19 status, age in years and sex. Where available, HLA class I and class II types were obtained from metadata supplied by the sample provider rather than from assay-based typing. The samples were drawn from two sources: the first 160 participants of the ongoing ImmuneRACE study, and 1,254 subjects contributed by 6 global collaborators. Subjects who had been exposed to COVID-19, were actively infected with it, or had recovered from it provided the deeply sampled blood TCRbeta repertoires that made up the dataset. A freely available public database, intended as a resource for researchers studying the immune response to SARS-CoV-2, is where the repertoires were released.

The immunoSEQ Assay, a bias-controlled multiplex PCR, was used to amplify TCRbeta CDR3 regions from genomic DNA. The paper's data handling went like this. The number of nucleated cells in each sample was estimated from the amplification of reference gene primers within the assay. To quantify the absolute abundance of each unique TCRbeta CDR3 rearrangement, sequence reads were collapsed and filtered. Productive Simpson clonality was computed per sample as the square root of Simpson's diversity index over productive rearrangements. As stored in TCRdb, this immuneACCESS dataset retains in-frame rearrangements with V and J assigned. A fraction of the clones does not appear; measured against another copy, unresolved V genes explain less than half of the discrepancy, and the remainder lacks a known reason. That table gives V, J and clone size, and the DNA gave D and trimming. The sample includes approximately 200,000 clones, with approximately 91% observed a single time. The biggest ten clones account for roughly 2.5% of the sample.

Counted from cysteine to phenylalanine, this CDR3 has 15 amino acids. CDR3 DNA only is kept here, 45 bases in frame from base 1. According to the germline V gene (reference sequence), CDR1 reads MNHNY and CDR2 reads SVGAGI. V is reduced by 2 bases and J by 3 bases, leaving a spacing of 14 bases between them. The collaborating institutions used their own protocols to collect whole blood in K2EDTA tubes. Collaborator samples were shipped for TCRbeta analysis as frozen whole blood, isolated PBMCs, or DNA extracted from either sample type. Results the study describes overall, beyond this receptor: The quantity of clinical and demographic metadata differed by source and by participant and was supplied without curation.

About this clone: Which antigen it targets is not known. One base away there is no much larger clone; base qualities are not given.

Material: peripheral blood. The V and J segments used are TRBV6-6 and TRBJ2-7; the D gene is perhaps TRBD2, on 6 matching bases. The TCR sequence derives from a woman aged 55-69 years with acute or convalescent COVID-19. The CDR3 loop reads CASSYLLADLYEQYF. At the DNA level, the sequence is TGTGCCAGCAGTTACCTCTTAGCGGACCTCTACGAGCAGTACTTC.